What follows are 30 T cell receptor beta chains derived from one specimen sequenced in a study of cytomegalovirus exposure and HLA in healthy donors. PCR involved 60 Vbeta and 13 Jbeta primers. Assay used: immunoSEQ multiplex PCR; TCRdb lists only in-frame clones, some missing. The profile shows about 160,000 clones, 80% to 85% of them singletons. Sequenced input: PBMCs. These receptors were collected from a girl aged 2-10 years in good health and CMV-seropositive.

The chain joins TRBV23-1 to TRBJ2-4; D remains unclear. TRBV23-1 counts as an open reading frame of uncertain function. V lost 5 bases and J 6 bases, leaving 8 bases between the germline ends. The CDR3 has 12 residues. The CDR3: CASSSPLNIQYF. DNA for the CDR3: TGCGCCAGCAGTTCTCCCTTAAACATTCAGTACTTC.

J is TRBJ2-5 and V is TRBV19; a weak D match, TRBD2 (6 bases). The tail of the sequence fits TRBJ2-7 better, so the J call may be wrong. Germline CDR1 is LNHDA and CDR2 is SQIVND (reference sequence). The CDR3 contains 13 residues. As DNA, the CDR3 is TGTGCCAGTAGCTCGGGACTTTCCTACGAGCAGTACTTC. Its protein product is CASSSGLSYEQYF.

The V gene is TRBV9, the J gene TRBJ2-1; 9 bases fit TRBD1. CDR3 length: 18 residues. V gave up 1 base and J gave up 3 bases; unmatched junction bases: 11. Germline V gene data show CDR1 as SGDLS and CDR2 as YYNGEE. The chain's CDR3 is CASSVSPRTGGNYNEQFF. CDR3 nucleotides: TGTGCCAGCAGCGTATCTCCCCGAACAGGGGGCAACTACAATGAGCAGTTCTTC.

V and J are TRBV6-1 and TRBJ2-3; 8 bases are a match to TRBD1. Germline CDR1 reads MNHNS; CDR2 reads SASEGT. The V and J ends lost 8 bases and 6 bases, in that order; junction bases with no gene match: 13. This CDR3 contains 15 residues. In DNA form, the CDR3 reads TGTGCCAGCCCCGAGGGCAGGGGGCTCTCGGATACGCAGTATTTT. Its protein product is CASPEGRGLSDTQYF.

The chain couples TRBV6-5 to TRBJ2-3; 8 bases are shared with TRBD1. J was trimmed by 2 bases and V by 2 bases; bases with no gene match: 6. The germline V gene encodes CDR1 MNHEY and CDR2 SVGAGI. The CDR3 extends over 16 amino acids. The CDR3 sequence: CASSYGGRGPTDTQYF. In nucleotides, the CDR3 is TGTGCCAGCAGTTACGGGGGCAGGGGGCCCACAGATACGCAGTATTTT.

This chain connects TRBV4-2 to TRBJ2-1; 7 bases map to TRBD1. Unmatched junction bases numbered 6, after V lost 0 bases and J lost 4 bases. This CDR3 is 16 amino acids long. CDR1 is LGHNA and CDR2 is YNFKEQ in the germline V gene. The CDR3 is CASSQDRQGVYNEQFF. The CDR3, as DNA: TGTGCCAGCAGCCAAGATAGGCAGGGGGTTTACAATGAGCAGTTCTTC.

V and J are TRBV6-1 and TRBJ2-5; D remains unclear. The CDR3 runs to 12 residues. Per the germline V gene, CDR1 is MNHNS and CDR2 is SASEGT. V dropped 1 base and J dropped 5 bases, with 5 bases sitting between them. CDR3 nucleotide sequence: TGTGCCAGCAGTGAAGTTCGGGAGACCCAGTACTTC. Translating gives CASSEVRETQYF.

The chain is built from TRBV5-1 and TRBJ2-2, with D possibly being TRBD2 (6 bases). V was clipped by 0 bases and J by 6 bases, with 15 bases between them. Germline CDR1 and CDR2: SGHRS and YFSETQ. The CDR3 loop spans 16 amino acids. This chain's CDR3 is CASSLAPSVSPGELFF. The DNA of the CDR3 is TGCGCCAGCAGCTTGGCCCCTAGCGTATCTCCCGGGGAGCTGTTTTTT.

The rearrangement joins TRBV5-8 to TRBJ2-1; 8 positions match TRBD2. The CDR3 runs 18 residues. J lost 4 bases, V lost 4 bases, and 16 bases had no gene match. Per germline, CDR1 SGHTS and CDR2 YDEGEE. Here the CDR3 reads CASSPLKHTGTRYNEQFF. CDR3 DNA: TGTGCCAGCAGCCCCCTCAAACACACCGGGACTAGGTACAATGAGCAGTTCTTC.

The gene calls are TRBV13 and TRBJ1-4, with D possibly TRBD1 on 6 matching bases. Germline V gene data show CDR1 as PRHDT and CDR2 as FYEKMQ (reference sequence). The CDR3 runs to 15 residues. Trimming pared 1 base from V and 3 bases from J, leaving 9 bases between. The CDR3, as DNA: TGTGCCAGCAGCTTAGCAGGGGTAGCTAATGAAAAACTGTTTTTT. Protein product: CASSLAGVANEKLFF.

The V call is TRBV5-4, the J call TRBJ1-1; 7 nucleotides match TRBD1. There are 15 residues in the CDR3. Germline V CDR1 and CDR2: SGHNT, YYREEE (reference sequence). J was trimmed by 7 bases and V by 0 bases; bases with no gene match: 9. The CDR3 here is CASSLDSGGGREAFF. CDR3 coding DNA: TGTGCCAGCAGCTTGGATTCAGGAGGGGGCCGTGAAGCTTTCTTT.

In its sample, this clone was seen a few times. This CDR3 is also generated by other DNA sequences in the sample. The CDR3 DNA follows: TGTGCCAGCCGAGGGACTGAAGCTTTCTTT. Its translation: CASRGTEAFF. The chain is built from TRBV28 and TRBJ1-1; D call uncertain. V was clipped by 8 bases and J by 5 bases, with 6 bases between them. From germline, CDR1 is MDHEN and CDR2 SYDVKM. The CDR3 sequence is 10 residues long.

The V gene is TRBV9, the J gene TRBJ2-2; 15 bases are a match to TRBD2. Germline assignment: CDR1 SGDLS and CDR2 YYNGEE. The CDR3 length is 19 residues. V lost 4 bases, J lost 4 bases, and 11 bases stayed unmatched. In nucleotides, the CDR3 is TGTGCCAGCAGCCATGGGACTAGCGGGAGGTCGGTTGGCACCGGGGAGCTGTTTTTT. Residues: CASSHGTSGRSVGTGELFF.

The V and J genes are TRBV5-6 and TRBJ2-3; TRBD2 aligns across 7 bases. CDR1 and CDR2 (germline): SGHDT, YYEEEE. The trim removed 3 bases at V and 2 bases at J, leaving 6 bases unmatched. The CDR3 extends over 15 amino acids. CDR3: CASSYWLADTDTQYF. In nucleotides, the CDR3 is TGTGCCAGCAGCTATTGGCTAGCGGACACAGATACGCAGTATTTT.

This clone occurred once. The chain employs TRBV5-1 and TRBJ2-2, with D unclear. In germline, CDR1 is SGHRS, CDR2 YFSETQ. CDR3 size: 15 residues. Trimming left V 5 bases short and J 4 bases short, with 15 bases between. DNA for the CDR3: TGCGCCAGCAGACTGGCCGGGTTTGGCACCGGGGAGCTGTTTTTT. As protein: CASRLAGFGTGELFF.

The V gene is TRBV7-3, the J gene TRBJ2-2, with a tentative D call TRBD1 (6 bases). CDR3 length equals 12 residues. The germline CDR1 and CDR2 sequences are SGHTA and FQGTGA. The V and J ends lost 10 bases and 3 bases respectively, with 9 bases between them. Here the CDR3 DNA reads TGTGCCATATACAGGGACACCGGGGAGCTGTTTTTT. It encodes CAIYRDTGELFF.

V is TRBV20-1 and J is TRBJ1-2, with D hard to call. CDR3 length: 11 amino acids. The germline V gene encodes CDR1 DFQATT and CDR2 SNEGSKA (reference sequence). The V and J ends lost 5 bases and 0 bases respectively, with 4 bases between them. The CDR3 here is CSAVTNYGYTF. CDR3 nucleotides: TGCAGTGCTGTAACTAACTATGGCTACACCTTC.

The gene calls are TRBV18 and TRBJ2-1; maybe TRBD2 (5 bases). This CDR3 region has 13 residues. Trimming took 7 bases from V and 3 from J, leaving 10 bases between them. Germline loops: CDR1 KGHSH, CDR2 LQKENI. In nucleotides, the CDR3 is TGTGCCAGCTGTCCTAGCTTCTACAATGAGCAGTTCTTC. Protein: CASCPSFYNEQFF.

The chain is built from TRBV10-3 and TRBJ2-7, with 12 bases matching TRBD2. Germline lookup yields CDR1 ENHRY and CDR2 SYGVKD. Trimming took 7 bases from V and 3 from J; bases not matched to a gene: 4. The CDR3 loop spans 14 amino acids. The CDR3 is CAITSTSGSYEQYF. CDR3 nucleotides: TGTGCCATCACCTCGACTAGCGGGAGCTACGAGCAGTACTTC.

The rearrangement uses TRBV30 and TRBJ2-1; unclear D gene. Trimming pared 0 bases from V and 9 bases from J, leaving 6 bases between. CDR3 size: 11 residues. Per the germline V gene, CDR1 is GTSNPN and CDR2 is SVGIG (reference sequence). CDR3 protein: CAWSVLSEQFF. The CDR3 DNA is TGTGCCTGGAGTGTATTGAGTGAGCAGTTCTTC.

V is TRBV6-1 and J is TRBJ1-5, with TRBD1 matching 7 bases. With V trimmed by 2 bases and J by 5 bases, 6 bases remained unmatched. The CDR3 covers 15 residues. Looked up from germline, CDR1 is MNHNS and CDR2 is SASEGT. CDR3 nucleotide sequence: TGTGCCAGCAGTGAAAGGTTAGGGGGCGATCAGCCCCAGCATTTT. Its protein product is CASSERLGGDQPQHF.

The chain employs TRBV28 and TRBJ1-1; 8 bases map to TRBD1. CDR3 length: 15 residues. Germline-derived CDR1 and CDR2 are MDHEN and SYDVKM. V was pared by 5 bases and J by 1 base, with 6 bases of the junction left unmatched. The CDR3: CASSRQGAANTEAFF. The CDR3 DNA is TGTGCCAGCAGTCGTCAGGGGGCAGCGAACACTGAAGCTTTCTTT.

This clone was seen more than once but under ten times. This chain uses TRBV10-1 with TRBJ2-3; 8 bases agree with TRBD1. The length of the CDR3 is 14 residues. The germline V gene has CDR1 WNHNN and CDR2 SYGVQD (reference sequence). Trimming took 5 bases from V and 5 from J; bases not matched to a gene: 6. Here the CDR3 reads CASSKRTGRDTQYF. The CDR3 DNA reads TGCGCCAGCAGTAAAAGGACAGGGAGAGATACGCAGTATTTT.

The J gene is TRBJ1-5, the V gene TRBV19, with D unresolved. This CDR3 spans 15 amino acids. Germline CDR1 LNHDA, CDR2 SQIVND (reference sequence). With 2 bases removed from V and 7 bases from J, the gap between germline ends came to 15 bases. CDR3 residues: CASSIIETAGQPQHF. For the CDR3, the DNA is TGTGCCAGTAGTATAATTGAAACAGCGGGACAGCCCCAGCATTTT. Supplemented by reference TRBV19 and TRBJ1-5, the full variable domain reads DGGITQSPKYLFRKEGQNVTLSCEQNLNHDAMYWYRQDPGQGLRLIYYSQIVNDFQKGDIAEGYSVSREKKESFPLTVTSAQKNPTAFYLCASSIIETAGQPQHFGDGTRLSIL.

The chain uses TRBV5-4 and TRBJ1-2; 7 bases are a match to TRBD1. J lost 14 bases, V lost 3 bases, and 16 bases had no gene match. Germline V gives CDR1 SGHNT, CDR2 YYREEE (reference sequence). This CDR3 contains 14 residues. Here the CDR3 reads CASSSPGQPYVRTF. The DNA of the CDR3 is TGTGCCAGCAGCTCCCCGGGACAGCCCTATGTAAGGACCTTC. Full variable domain (rest looked up from reference TRBV5-4 and TRBJ1-2): ETGVTQSPTHLIKTRGQQVTLRCSSQSGHNTVSWYQQALGQGPQFIFQYYREEENGRGNFPPRFSGLQFPNYSSELNVNALELDDSALYLCASSSPGQPYVRTFGSGTRLTVV.

CDR3 residues: CASTSSLKRATDTQYF. The CDR3 region has the DNA TGCGCCAGTACTTCGAGCCTCAAGCGGGCCACAGATACGCAGTATTTT. The V and J genes are TRBV5-1 and TRBJ2-3; maybe TRBD2 (6 bases). CDR1 is SGHRS, CDR2 YFSETQ, per germline. The CDR3 covers 16 residues. V was pared by 8 bases and J by 2 bases, with 21 bases between.

This clone was detected once. This chain connects TRBV9 to TRBJ2-5; TRBD1 aligns across 7 bases. The CDR3 is 14 amino acids. Per the germline V gene, CDR1 is SGDLS and CDR2 is YYNGEE. The J segment lost 1 base and the V segment lost 5 bases, leaving 5 bases of the junction unmatched. The CDR3 region is CASSNTGVQETQYF. CDR3 nucleotides: TGTGCCAGCAGTAATACAGGGGTCCAAGAGACCCAGTACTTC.

J is TRBJ1-2 and V is TRBV2, with D hard to call. Germline loops: CDR1 SNHLY, CDR2 FYNNEI. Trimming took 4 bases from V and 5 from J, leaving 8 bases between them. The CDR3 has 12 residues. The CDR3: CASSGAAYGYTF. The CDR3 nucleotides are TGTGCCAGCAGTGGGGCTGCTTATGGCTACACCTTC.

The V and J genes are TRBV4-1 and TRBJ2-2; 8 nucleotides agree with TRBD1. The germline V gene has CDR1 MGHRA and CDR2 YSYEKL. The CDR3 totals 15 residues. V lost 3 bases, J lost 7 bases, and 7 bases stayed unmatched. CDR3 bases: TGCGCCAGCAGCCATGAGACAGGGGATAGCGGGGAGCTGTTTTTT. Translation gives CASSHETGDSGELFF.

The rearrangement links TRBV6-5 to TRBJ1-1; 7 nucleotides match TRBD1. Germline V gene data show CDR1 as MNHEY and CDR2 as SVGAGI. This CDR3 has 13 amino acids. V was clipped by 6 bases and J by 5 bases; unmatched bases: 6. This CDR3 is CASRNRGETEAFF. CDR3 coding DNA: TGTGCCAGCAGAAACAGGGGCGAGACTGAAGCTTTCTTT.